The 24 T cell receptor beta chains below come from one sample, sequenced in a study of OX40 agonist ivuxolimab in advanced cancers. This table comes from immunoSEQ multiplex PCR, and its TCRdb copy is limited to in-frame clones, with some not included. Of about 40,000 clones listed, more than 70% are singletons. This specimen consisted of CD4+ or CD8+ T cells sorted from blood, obtained in a trial of the OX40 agonist ivuxolimab. The receptors were gathered from an adult with an advanced solid tumor such as melanoma, head and neck, liver or kidney cancer.

The rearrangement uses TRBV5-1 and TRBJ2-5; the match to TRBD1 covers 9 bases. The length of the CDR3 is 16 residues. Germline assignment: CDR1 SGHRS and CDR2 YFSETQ. Trimming at V came to 0 bases and at J to 1 base, leaving 4 bases not matched to a gene. CDR3 in DNA: TGCGCCAGCAGCTTGGTGGGACAGGGAATCCAAGAGACCCAGTACTTC. It specifies CASSLVGQGIQETQYF.

The chain has TRBV28 and TRBJ2-4; 7 nucleotides line up with TRBD1. This CDR3 region has 19 residues. V shed 6 bases, J shed 0 bases, and the junction held 17 bases outside the gene matches. CDR1 and CDR2 from the germline V gene are MDHEN and SYDVKM. This CDR3 reads CASSLRSDRADLAKNIQYF. Written as DNA, the CDR3 is TGTGCCAGCAGCCTCCGATCAGACAGGGCCGATTTAGCCAAAAACATTCAGTACTTC.

V and J are TRBV27 and TRBJ2-2; the D is unclear. The CDR3 has 13 amino acids. Germline CDR1 is MNHEY and CDR2 is SMNVEV (reference sequence). With 5 bases removed from V and 3 bases from J, the gap between germline ends came to 7 bases. CDR3 nucleotide sequence: TGTGCCAGCAGTCACTGGGACACCGGGGAGCTGTTTTTT. Protein: CASSHWDTGELFF.

The chain couples TRBV28 to TRBJ1-5; D is unresolved. CDR3 length: 13 residues. The germline V gene has CDR1 MDHEN and CDR2 SYDVKM. Trimming pared 8 bases from V and 2 bases from J, leaving 10 bases between. CDR3 region: CASWAVGNQPQHF. CDR3 nucleotides: TGTGCCAGCTGGGCAGTCGGCAATCAGCCCCAGCATTTT. Using reference TRBV28 and TRBJ1-5 for the parts outside the CDR3, the full variable domain is DVKVTQSSRYLVKRTGEKVFLECVQDMDHENMFWYRQDPGLGLRLIYFSYDVKMKEKGDIPEGYSVSREKKERFSLILESASTNQTSMYLCASWAVGNQPQHFGDGTRLSIL.

This clone has only a few counts. This chain joins TRBV7-9 and TRBJ2-7; the D is unclear. Germline V gene data show CDR1 as SEHNR and CDR2 as FQNEAQ (reference sequence). Trimming removed 4 bases from V and 2 bases from J, with 3 bases in between. The CDR3 length is 11 residues. DNA of the CDR3: TGTGCCAGCAGCTCGACCTACGAGCAGTACTTC. It encodes CASSSTYEQYF.

The rearrangement joins TRBV7-9 to TRBJ2-1; 7 nucleotides align to TRBD2. CDR1 and CDR2 (germline): SEHNR, FQNEAQ (reference sequence). V lost 0 bases and J lost 9; bases outside the gene matches: 2. The length of the CDR3 is 13 residues. The DNA of the CDR3 is TGTGCCAGCAGCTTAGCGGGAGGGACTGAGCAGTTCTTC. It yields the protein CASSLAGGTEQFF.

The genes are TRBV6-4 and TRBJ2-2; 9 positions match TRBD2. Germline V gives CDR1 MRHNA, CDR2 SNTAGT. Trimming cost V 7 bases and J 7 bases; bases outside gene matches: 13. CDR3 length equals 16 residues. The CDR3 DNA sequence: TGTGCCAGCAAATTGACTAGCGGAACAAGGGGCGGGGAGCTGTTTTTT. Protein product: CASKLTSGTRGGELFF.

The J gene is TRBJ2-7, the V gene TRBV5-4; no clear D gene. V was cut by 4 bases and J by 0 bases, with 14 bases left in between. There are 15 residues in the CDR3. Germline CDR1 SGHNT, CDR2 YYREEE (reference sequence). CDR3 nucleotides: TGTGCCAGCAGCGATCAGCGACTCCCCTCCTACGAGCAGTACTTC. This codes for CASSDQRLPSYEQYF. Full variable domain (remainder filled in from reference TRBV5-4 and TRBJ2-7): ETGVTQSPTHLIKTRGQQVTLRCSSQSGHNTVSWYQQALGQGPQFIFQYYREEENGRGNFPPRFSGLQFPNYSSELNVNALELDDSALYLCASSDQRLPSYEQYFGPGTRLTVT.

The genes are TRBV4-1 and TRBJ2-7; 7 nucleotides line up with TRBD1. This CDR3 contains 15 residues. V was pared by 3 bases and J by 5 bases, with 10 bases of the junction left unmatched. Looked up from germline, CDR1 is MGHRA and CDR2 is YSYEKL. The CDR3 sequence is CASSHGTDSSDEQYF. The CDR3 nucleotides read TGCGCCAGCAGCCATGGGACAGATTCGAGCGACGAGCAGTACTTC.

This clone was detected only once. The rearrangement links TRBV4-1 to TRBJ1-4, with 7 bases fitting TRBD1. Germline CDR1 is MGHRA and CDR2 is YSYEKL. V lost 0 bases to trimming and J lost 0 bases; unmatched junction nucleotides: 4. The CDR3 is made up of 17 amino acids. In DNA form, the CDR3 reads TGCGCCAGCAGCCAAGAGGGACAGCAAGCAACTAATGAAAAACTGTTTTTT. This sequence encodes CASSQEGQQATNEKLFF.

The genes are TRBV29-1 and TRBJ2-7, with D unclear. V was clipped by 7 bases and J by 0 bases, with 10 bases between them. Germline V lookup: CDR1 SQVTM, CDR2 ANQGSEA. There are 12 residues in the CDR3. CDR3 bases: TGCAGCGCTAAGGCAGTCTCCTACGAGCAGTACTTC. Residues: CSAKAVSYEQYF.

The chain employs TRBV2 and TRBJ2-2, with D hard to call. Germline-derived CDR1 and CDR2 are SNHLY and FYNNEI. The CDR3 covers 15 residues. V lost 10 bases and J 4 bases, leaving 19 bases between the germline ends. Here the CDR3 DNA reads TGTGCCACCAACCCGGACCCTATCGCCACCGGGGAGCTGTTTTTT. Residues: CATNPDPIATGELFF.

This sequence joins TRBV19 and TRBJ2-7; 9 bases align to TRBD2. Germline V gene data show CDR1 as LNHDA and CDR2 as SQIVND (reference sequence). This CDR3 comprises 15 residues. J gave up 3 bases and V 3 bases, and 6 bases lay outside the gene matches. CDR3 protein: CASSIGLATSYEQYF. The DNA of the CDR3 is TGTGCCAGTAGTATTGGACTAGCGACTAGCTACGAGCAGTACTTC.

The V and J genes are TRBV7-6 and TRBJ1-1, with D unresolved. This CDR3 comprises 14 residues. Trimming removed 2 bases at V and 2 bases at J, with 9 bases between. Germline CDR1 is SGHVS and CDR2 is FNYEAQ. CDR3 sequence: CASSLQGTNTEAFF. CDR3 DNA: TGTGCCAGCAGCTTACAAGGAACCAACACTGAAGCTTTCTTT.

The J gene is TRBJ2-3, the V gene TRBV9; 14 positions agree with TRBD2. Looked up from germline, CDR1 is SGDLS and CDR2 is YYNGEE. The CDR3 is 20 residues long. Unmatched junction bases numbered 11, after V lost 0 bases and J lost 2 bases. In nucleotides, the CDR3 is TGTGCCAGCAGCGTAGTAGGAGGGGGGACTAGCGGGAGTTCCACAGATACGCAGTATTTT. This gives the protein CASSVVGGGTSGSSTDTQYF.

This chain links TRBV4-1 with TRBJ2-1, with 7 bases that match TRBD2. V shed 1 base, J shed 3 bases, and the junction held 6 bases outside the gene matches. Germline V gene lookup returns CDR1 MGHRA and CDR2 YSYEKL. The CDR3 has 16 amino acids. The CDR3 coding sequence is TGCGCCAGCAGCCAAGCAGGAGCTAGCGGCTACAATGAGCAGTTCTTC. Translated: CASSQAGASGYNEQFF.

V gene TRBV4-1 combines with J gene TRBJ2-7, with TRBD1 identical over 7 bases. The CDR3 is 15 residues long. CDR1 is MGHRA, CDR2 YSYEKL, per germline. Trimming removed 4 bases from V and 0 bases from J; junction bases left unmatched: 6. CDR3 sequence reads: CASSPRQGSSYEQYF. CDR3 coding DNA: TGCGCCAGCAGCCCCCGACAGGGAAGCTCCTACGAGCAGTACTTC.

This rearrangement joins TRBV6-6 to TRBJ2-7; D remains ambiguous. This CDR3 is built from 14 residues. Germline V gives CDR1 MNHNY, CDR2 SVGAGI (reference sequence). Trimming took off 2 bases at V and 6 bases at J, with 14 bases between the two ends. CDR3 bases: TGTGCCAGCAGTTACATCCTGACTCCTAGCGAGCAGTACTTC. Translating it yields CASSYILTPSEQYF.

The J gene is TRBJ2-7, the V gene TRBV28; a weak D match, TRBD1 (7 bases). CDR3 length: 15 residues. Trimming took off 5 bases at V and 3 bases at J, with 17 bases between the two ends. Germline V lookup: CDR1 MDHEN, CDR2 SYDVKM. CDR3 DNA: TGTGCCAGCAGTCTGGAGGGGGCGCAGGGCTACGAGCAGTACTTC. This gives the protein CASSLEGAQGYEQYF. Full variable domain (remainder filled in from reference TRBV28 and TRBJ2-7): DVKVTQSSRYLVKRTGEKVFLECVQDMDHENMFWYRQDPGLGLRLIYFSYDVKMKEKGDIPEGYSVSREKKERFSLILESASTNQTSMYLCASSLEGAQGYEQYFGPGTRLTVT.

The chain has TRBV5-1 and TRBJ2-3; TRBD2 aligns across 10 bases. This CDR3 comprises 17 residues. CDR1 and CDR2 from the germline V gene are SGHRS and YFSETQ. Losses at the gene ends were 3 bases for V and 4 bases for J; bases not matched to a gene: 11. In nucleotides, the CDR3 is TGCGCCAGCAGCTCCCCTAGCGGGAGAGCGGTCGCAGATACGCAGTATTTT. Protein: CASSSPSGRAVADTQYF.

This clone was seen once. V usage is TRBV12-2 and J usage is TRBJ2-7; TRBD2 is taken as the D call from the table, unchecked against the DNA. TRBV12-2 is tagged as a pseudogene. This CDR3 is 17 amino acids long. The CDR3 region has the DNA TGTGCAAGTCCCTTGATACCGGGACTAGCGGGAGGCTACGAGCAGTACTTC. It codes for CASPLIPGLAGGYEQYF.

The chain couples TRBV27 to TRBJ2-7, with TRBD2 identical over 10 bases. V was clipped by 6 bases and J by 3 bases; unmatched bases: 8. This CDR3 spans 15 amino acids. Germline lookup yields CDR1 MNHEY and CDR2 SMNVEV (reference sequence). CDR3: CASSSEAGGYYEQYF. In nucleotides, the CDR3 is TGTGCCAGCAGCTCCGAAGCGGGAGGGTACTACGAGCAGTACTTC.

The genes are TRBV7-9 and TRBJ2-5, with D perhaps TRBD2 (6 bases). The germline V gene encodes CDR1 SEHNR and CDR2 FQNEAQ (reference sequence). The CDR3 is 16 amino acids. Trimming stripped 4 bases from V and 5 bases from J, with 20 bases between. DNA of the CDR3: TGTGCCAGCAGCTCATCTAGCGCGACAGTCCTGGAGACCCAGTACTTC. This encodes CASSSSSATVLETQYF.

This rearrangement joins TRBV5-6 to TRBJ2-7; no clear D. CDR1 and CDR2 (germline): SGHDT, YYEEEE. The CDR3 totals 15 residues. V was cut by 7 bases and J by 0 bases, with 17 bases left in between. CDR3 in amino acids: CASGSYSDLSYEQYF. CDR3 sequence (DNA): TGTGCCAGCGGCAGCTATAGTGACCTCTCCTACGAGCAGTACTTC. The full variable domain, rest sourced from reference TRBV5-6 and TRBJ2-7, is DAGVTQSPTHLIKTRGQQVTLRCSPKSGHDTVSWYQQALGQGPQFIFQYYEEEERQRGNFPDRFSGHQFPNYSSELNVNALLLGDSALYLCASGSYSDLSYEQYFGPGTRLTVT.